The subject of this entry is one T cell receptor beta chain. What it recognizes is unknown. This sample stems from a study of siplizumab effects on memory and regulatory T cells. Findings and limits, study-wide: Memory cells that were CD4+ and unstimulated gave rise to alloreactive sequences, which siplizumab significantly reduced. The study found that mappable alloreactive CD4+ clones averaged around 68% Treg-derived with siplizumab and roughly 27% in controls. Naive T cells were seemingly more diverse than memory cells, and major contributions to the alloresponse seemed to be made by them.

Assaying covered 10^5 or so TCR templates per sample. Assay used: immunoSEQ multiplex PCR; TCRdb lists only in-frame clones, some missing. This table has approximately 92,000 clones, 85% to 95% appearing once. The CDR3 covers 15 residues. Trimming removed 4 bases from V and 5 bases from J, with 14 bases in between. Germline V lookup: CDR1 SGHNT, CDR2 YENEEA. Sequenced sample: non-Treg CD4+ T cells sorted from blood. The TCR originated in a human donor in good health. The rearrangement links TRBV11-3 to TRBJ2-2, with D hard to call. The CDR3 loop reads CASSSTTGRTGELFF. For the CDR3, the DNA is TGTGCCAGCAGCTCAACGACCGGACGGACCGGGGAGCTGTTTTTT.